This T cell receptor beta chain was identified during a study of blood T cell repertoires in COVID-19. Study at large: Sample material is recorded as cDNA or gDNA derived from T cells, B-cell-depleted T cells, or PBMCs.

The CDR3 length is 13 residues. Trimming stripped 2 bases from V and 9 bases from J, with 12 bases between. Per the germline V gene, CDR1 is SGDLS and CDR2 is YYNGEE. Here immunoSEQ multiplex PCR was the method, and the copy in TCRdb shows in-frame clones only, minus some. The table records 220,000 or so clones, around 82% of them present only once. This clone was picked up a small number of times. The sample consisted of peripheral blood. The chain recombines TRBV9 with TRBJ2-1; the D gene is possibly TRBD1 (6 bases). The TCR was taken from an older woman with acute or convalescent COVID-19. DNA of the CDR3: TGTGCCAGCAGCGTCAGTCAGGGGCCTGAGCAGTTCTTC. Protein sequence: CASSVSQGPEQFF.